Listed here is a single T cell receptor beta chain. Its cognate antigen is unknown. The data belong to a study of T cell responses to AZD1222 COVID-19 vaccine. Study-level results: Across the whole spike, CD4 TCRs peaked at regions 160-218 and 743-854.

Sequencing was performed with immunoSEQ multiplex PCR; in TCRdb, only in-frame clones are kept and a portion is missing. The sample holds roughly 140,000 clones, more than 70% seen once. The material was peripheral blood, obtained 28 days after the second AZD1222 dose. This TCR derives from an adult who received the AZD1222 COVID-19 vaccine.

The DNA of the CDR3 is TGTGCCAGCAGTTATCCCATAGGAGGAATTAATGAAAAACTGTTTTTT. The encoded protein is CASSYPIGGINEKLFF. J is TRBJ1-4 and V is TRBV6-6; no firm D call. Germline values: CDR1 MNHNY, CDR2 SVGAGI (reference sequence). V lost 3 bases, J lost 4 bases, and 15 bases lay in between. The CDR3 contains 16 residues.